The 22 T cell receptor beta chains presented below share a single source sample, sequenced in a study of identical twins (dated by TCRdb to about 2016). Library preparation used 5' RACE. The data were produced on an Illumina HiSeq 2000. The public reads were run again by TCRdb, first through fastp at Q25 and then through MiXCR, and only productive beta chains were kept. Here each entry gathers all rows of one CDR3 protein and keeps the most common genes and DNA. Recorded for this sample are about 530,000 distinct CDR3 sequences; around 24% of them occurred a single time. Of the sample, about 0.5% is held by the ten largest clones. The data were also submitted as part of a second study, on yellow fever vaccine responses in identical twins.

The source material was CD4+ T cells sorted from blood. The source is a woman younger than 35 in good health.

This chain connects TRBV5-1 to TRBJ2-3, with 7 bases lining up with TRBD1. V was pared by 7 bases and J by 0 bases, with 5 bases of the junction left unmatched. The CDR3 has 14 amino acids. Germline CDR1 reads SGHRS; CDR2 reads YFSETQ. The CDR3 sequence is CASYRGASTDTQYF. The CDR3 nucleotides read TGCGCCAGCTACAGGGGCGCGAGCACAGATACGCAGTATTTT. Looking up the rest from reference TRBV5-1 and TRBJ2-3 gives the full variable domain: KAGVTQTPRYLIKTRGQQVTLSCSPISGHRSVSWYQQTPGQGLQFLFEYFSETQRNKGNFPGRFSGRQFSNSRSEMNVSTLELGDSALYLCASYRGASTDTQYFGPGTRLTVL.

The chain uses TRBV7-9 and TRBJ1-6; D remains unclear. The CDR3 sequence is 14 residues long. The V end was cut by 5 bases, the J end by 5 bases, with 10 bases between. Germline V gene data show CDR1 as SEHNR and CDR2 as FQNEAQ (reference sequence). The CDR3 bases are TGTGCCAGCAGCAGCGACGGGAATAATTCACCCCTCCACTTT. Translation gives CASSSDGNNSPLHF.

This chain connects TRBV20-1 to TRBJ2-5; TRBD2 agrees at 7 bases. Per germline, CDR1 DFQATT and CDR2 SNEGSKA (reference sequence). V was pared by 6 bases and J by 5 bases, with 12 bases of the junction left unmatched. The CDR3 sequence is 14 residues long. The CDR3 protein is CSAWKTGTTETQYF. The CDR3 nucleotides are TGCAGTGCCTGGAAGACCGGGACTACCGAGACCCAGTACTTC.

The chain carries TRBV3-1 and TRBJ2-7, with D maybe TRBD2 (5 bases). The germline V and J ends were trimmed by 0 bases and 3 bases, with 9 bases remaining between them. This CDR3 has 14 residues. The germline CDR1 and CDR2 sequences are LGHDT and YNNKEL (reference sequence). In DNA form, the CDR3 reads TGTGCCAGCAGCCAAGATGTGACTAACTACGAGCAGTACTTC. This encodes CASSQDVTNYEQYF.

This chain links TRBV29-1 with TRBJ1-1; the match to TRBD1 covers 8 bases. CDR1 SQVTM and CDR2 ANQGSEA come from the germline V gene. V dropped 4 bases and J dropped 1; count of bases not matched to a gene: 8. The CDR3 consists of 15 residues. This CDR3 is CSVVGQVISNTEAFF. In DNA, the CDR3 is TGCAGCGTTGTGGGACAGGTTATCTCGAACACTGAAGCTTTCTTT.

This rearrangement joins TRBV7-8 to TRBJ2-3; D is unresolved. CDR1 is SGHVS and CDR2 is FQNEAQ in the germline V gene. Trimming pared 3 bases from V and 9 bases from J, leaving 16 bases between. The CDR3 consists of 14 residues. The CDR3 DNA sequence: TGTGCCAGCAGCTTCTCGTATGGGGAATTCACGCAGTATTTT. This codes for CASSFSYGEFTQYF.

This clonotype has ten or more counts. This rearrangement joins TRBV5-1 to TRBJ2-2; D ambiguous. Looked up from germline, CDR1 is SGHRS and CDR2 is YFSETQ. This CDR3 has 14 residues. V was clipped by 4 bases and J by 8 bases, with 15 bases between them. The CDR3 DNA sequence: TGCGCCAGCAGCCACGCCGCCACGTCAGGGGAGCTGTTTTTT. As protein: CASSHAATSGELFF.

This clonotype was recorded many times. This chain links TRBV5-1 with TRBJ1-1; possibly TRBD1 for D (5 bases). The germline V gene has CDR1 SGHRS and CDR2 YFSETQ. V was cut by 1 base and J by 0 bases, with 13 bases left in between. The CDR3 has 16 amino acids. CDR3 residues: CASSLFTQDMNTEAFF. In DNA form, the CDR3 reads TGCGCCAGCAGCTTGTTCACACAGGACATGAACACTGAAGCTTTCTTT. Variable domain in full (rest from reference TRBV5-1 and TRBJ1-1): KAGVTQTPRYLIKTRGQQVTLSCSPISGHRSVSWYQQTPGQGLQFLFEYFSETQRNKGNFPGRFSGRQFSNSRSEMNVSTLELGDSALYLCASSLFTQDMNTEAFFGQGTRLTVV.

This clonotype has just a few counts. The rearrangement joins TRBV20-1 to TRBJ2-7; 7 bases fit TRBD2. CDR3 length equals 13 residues. The germline V gene encodes CDR1 DFQATT and CDR2 SNEGSKA (reference sequence). V lost 3 bases to trimming and J lost 0 bases; unmatched junction nucleotides: 2. The CDR3 DNA reads TGCAGTGCTAGGGGAGGGAGCTCCTACGAGCAGTACGTC. Residues: CSARGGSSYEQYV.

This clonotype was seen a handful of times. The chain has TRBV9 and TRBJ1-2; 8 nucleotides match TRBD1. Germline CDR1 reads SGDLS; CDR2 reads YYNGEE. Trimming at V came to 4 bases and at J to 7 bases, leaving 9 bases not matched to a gene. The CDR3 has 14 residues. The CDR3 nucleotides are TGTGCCAGCAGCACAGGGACAGGAATGGGTGGCTACACCTTC. This translates into CASSTGTGMGGYTF.

This clonotype showed up just a few times. The chain combines TRBV10-1 with TRBJ2-3; no reliable D call. Germline V gene lookup returns CDR1 WNHNN and CDR2 SYGVQD (reference sequence). This CDR3 spans 11 amino acids. V gave up 8 bases and J gave up 4 bases, with 7 bases separating them. The chain's CDR3 is CASAAADTQYF. In DNA form, the CDR3 reads TGCGCCAGCGCCGCAGCAGATACGCAGTATTTT.

The CDR3 loop reads CASSRYGSQYQETQYF. CDR3 nucleotide sequence: TGTGCCAGCAGTCGGTACGGGAGCCAGTACCAAGAGACCCAGTACTTC. The V and J genes are TRBV6-1 and TRBJ2-5; maybe TRBD2 (6 bases). The CDR3 is 16 residues long. Germline CDR1 and CDR2: MNHNS and SASEGT. V was clipped by 5 bases and J by 0 bases, with 16 bases between them.

This clonotype was observed once. The chain employs TRBV6-2 or TRBV6-3 and TRBJ1-2; 7 bases are a match to TRBD1. From germline, CDR1 is MNHEY and CDR2 SVGEGT. CDR3 length: 14 residues. The V and J ends lost 3 bases and 2 bases, in that order; junction bases with no gene match: 3. In nucleotides, the CDR3 is TGTGCCAGCAGTTATCAGGGGGAGAACTATGGCTACACCTTC. Its protein product is CASSYQGENYGYTF.

This rearrangement joins TRBV6-1 to TRBJ1-6; possibly TRBD1 for D (5 bases). V was cut by 6 bases and J by 3 bases, with 12 bases left in between. In germline, CDR1 is MNHNS, CDR2 SASEGT. This CDR3 contains 15 residues. CDR3 nucleotide sequence: TGTGCCAGCAGGAGGGGTGCGGGCTATAATTCACCCCTCCACTTT. It translates to CASRRGAGYNSPLHF.

The table lists this clonotype with a few counts. The chain recombines TRBV12-3 or TRBV12-4 with TRBJ2-4, with 9 positions matching TRBD1. The junction had 5 bases not matched to a gene; V was cut back by 7 bases and J by 4 bases. This CDR3 region has 14 residues. The CDR3 here is CASTLGTGKNIQYF. In DNA form, the CDR3 reads TGTGCCAGCACCTTGGGGACAGGGAAAAACATTCAGTACTTC.

The gene calls are TRBV5-1 and TRBJ2-5; 9 nucleotides align to TRBD1. Germline CDR1 reads SGHRS; CDR2 reads YFSETQ. This CDR3 is built from 14 residues. With 4 bases clipped from V and 2 bases from J, the junction kept 3 bases outside the gene matches. This CDR3 reads CASSRTGVQETQYF. For the CDR3, the DNA is TGCGCCAGCAGCCGGACAGGGGTACAAGAGACCCAGTACTTC.

The gene calls are TRBV10-3 and TRBJ2-5; TRBD1 is a possible D gene (6 bases). Per the germline V gene, CDR1 is ENHRY and CDR2 is SYGVKD. Trimming cost V 7 bases and J 2 bases, with 17 bases left between them. The CDR3 totals 15 residues. CDR3 DNA sequence: TGTGCCATCAATTCCCGGGACACTCAACAAGAGACCCAGTACTTC. Its translation is CAINSRDTQQETQYF.

V usage is TRBV4-1 and J usage is TRBJ2-3; 8 nucleotides align to TRBD2. Germline V gene lookup returns CDR1 MGHRA and CDR2 YSYEKL. The CDR3 has 14 amino acids. V was clipped by 0 bases and J by 7 bases; unmatched bases: 3. The CDR3 bases are TGCGCCAGCAGCCAAGACGGGGGGGGGTATACGCAGTATTTT. Translation: CASSQDGGGYTQYF.

The gene calls are TRBV27 and TRBJ1-2; D is perhaps TRBD1 (5 bases). CDR1 is MNHEY, CDR2 SMNVEV, per germline (reference sequence). The CDR3 extends over 13 amino acids. The V end lost 1 base, the J end lost 8 bases, and 11 bases lay between the germline ends. The CDR3 nucleotides are TGTGCCAGCAGTTTATGGCCAGGGACCGGCTACACCTTC. Its translation is CASSLWPGTGYTF.

This clonotype has just a few counts. The rearrangement joins TRBV7-9 to TRBJ1-1; 7 bases are a match to TRBD1. CDR3 size: 14 residues. The germline CDR1 and CDR2 sequences are SEHNR and FQNEAQ (reference sequence). V was clipped by 4 bases and J by 2 bases; unmatched bases: 4. The chain's CDR3 is CASSWDSDNTEAFF. The CDR3, as DNA: TGTGCCAGCAGCTGGGACAGCGATAACACTGAAGCTTTCTTT.

This clonotype has just a few counts. V is TRBV6-5 and J is TRBJ2-1, with D tentatively TRBD2 (7 bases). With 7 bases removed from V and 14 bases from J, the gap between germline ends came to 15 bases. This CDR3 has 11 amino acids. CDR1 is MNHEY and CDR2 is SVGAGI in the germline V gene. CDR3 nucleotides: TGTGCCAGCACCGGGGGGCGCAAGGAGTTCTTC. Translated, it gives CASTGGRKEFF.

In its sample, this clonotype was seen a few times. This sequence joins TRBV18 and TRBJ2-1, with 7 bases fitting TRBD1. The trim removed 3 bases at V and 5 bases at J, leaving 1 base unmatched. The CDR3 contains 13 residues. CDR1 is KGHSH and CDR2 is LQKENI in the germline V gene. The CDR3 nucleotides are TGTGCCAGCTCACCGGACAGGAACAATGAGCAGTTCTTC. The encoded protein is CASSPDRNNEQFF. Based on the CDR3 plus reference TRBV18 and TRBJ2-1, the full variable domain is NAGVMQNPRHLVRRRGQEARLRCSPMKGHSHVYWYRQLPEEGLKFMVYLQKENIIDESGMPKERFSAEFPKEGPSILRIQQVVRGDSAAYFCASSPDRNNEQFFGPGTRLTVL.